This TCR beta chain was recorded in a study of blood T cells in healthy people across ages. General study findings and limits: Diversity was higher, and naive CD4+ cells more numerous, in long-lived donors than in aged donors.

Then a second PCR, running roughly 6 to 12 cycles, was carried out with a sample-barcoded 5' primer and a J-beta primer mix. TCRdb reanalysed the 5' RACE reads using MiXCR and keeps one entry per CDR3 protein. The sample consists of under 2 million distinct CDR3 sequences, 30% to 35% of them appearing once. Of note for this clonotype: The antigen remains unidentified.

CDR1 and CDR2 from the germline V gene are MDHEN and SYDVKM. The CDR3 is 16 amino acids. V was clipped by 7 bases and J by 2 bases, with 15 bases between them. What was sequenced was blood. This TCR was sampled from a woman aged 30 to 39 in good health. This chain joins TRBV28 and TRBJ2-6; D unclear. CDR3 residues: CASTRSRITGANVLTF. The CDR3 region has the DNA TGTGCCAGCACCCGGAGCCGTATAACTGGGGCCAACGTCCTGACTTTC. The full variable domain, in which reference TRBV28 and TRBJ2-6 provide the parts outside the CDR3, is DVKVTQSSRYLVKRTGEKVFLECVQDMDHENMFWYRQDPGLGLRLIYFSYDVKMKEKGDIPEGYSVSREKKERFSLILESASTNQTSMYLCASTRSRITGANVLTFGAGSRLTVL.